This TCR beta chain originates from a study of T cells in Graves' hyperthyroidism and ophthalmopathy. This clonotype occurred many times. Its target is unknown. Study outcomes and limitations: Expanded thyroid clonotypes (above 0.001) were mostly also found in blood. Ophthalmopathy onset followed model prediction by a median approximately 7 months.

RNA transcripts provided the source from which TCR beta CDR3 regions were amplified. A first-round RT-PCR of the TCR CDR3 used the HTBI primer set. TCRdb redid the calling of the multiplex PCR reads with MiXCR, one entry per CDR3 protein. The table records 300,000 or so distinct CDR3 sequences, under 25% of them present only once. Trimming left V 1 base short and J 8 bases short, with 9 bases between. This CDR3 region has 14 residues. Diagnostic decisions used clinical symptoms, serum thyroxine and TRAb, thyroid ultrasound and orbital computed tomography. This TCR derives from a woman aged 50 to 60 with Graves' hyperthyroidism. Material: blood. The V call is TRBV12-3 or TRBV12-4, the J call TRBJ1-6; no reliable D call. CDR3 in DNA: TGTGCCAGCAGTTTAGGGAGTAAGGATTCACCCCTCCACTTT. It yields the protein CASSLGSKDSPLHF.